The 25 T cell receptor beta chains below were found in one sample sequenced in a study of blood T cell repertoires in COVID-19. The repertoire was sequenced with immunoSEQ multiplex PCR; TCRdb's copy has only in-frame clones and lacks some. The sample has some 300,000 clones; about 90% are singletons. The material sequenced was peripheral blood. The receptors were sampled from a woman aged 40 to 49 with COVID-19, enrolled during active disease.

This rearrangement joins TRBV6-2 or TRBV6-3 to TRBJ1-1; possibly TRBD1 for D (6 bases). The CDR3 totals 14 residues. Germline loops: CDR1 MNHEY, CDR2 SVGEGT. Trimming cost V 0 bases and J 5 bases, with 10 bases left between them. This chain's CDR3 is CASSYSQRGTEAFF. DNA of the CDR3: TGTGCCAGCAGTTACTCGCAGAGGGGGACTGAAGCTTTCTTT.

The chain combines TRBV5-4 with TRBJ1-6; 8 nucleotides match TRBD1. Germline-derived CDR1 and CDR2 are SGHNT and YYREEE (reference sequence). The CDR3 loop spans 16 amino acids. With 2 bases clipped from V and 7 bases from J, the junction kept 8 bases outside the gene matches. The CDR3 reads CASSLNGGQVNSPLHF. CDR3 sequence (DNA): TGTGCCAGCAGCTTAAACGGGGGACAGGTGAATTCACCCCTCCACTTT.

This clone was recorded once. The rearrangement joins TRBV19 to TRBJ1-5; 8 bases fit TRBD1. This CDR3 is built from 16 residues. The V and J ends lost 7 bases and 3 bases, in that order; junction bases with no gene match: 11. CDR1 is LNHDA, CDR2 SQIVND, per germline (reference sequence). The DNA for the CDR3 is TGTGCCAGTACCCCATGGACAGGGATGGTCAATCAGCCCCAGCATTTT. It yields the protein CASTPWTGMVNQPQHF.

This sequence joins TRBV28 and TRBJ2-1, with TRBD2 matching 11 bases. The CDR3 spans 16 residues. Germline trimming cut 3 bases from V and 7 bases from J; bases unmatched to any gene: 8. The germline V gene has CDR1 MDHEN and CDR2 SYDVKM. CDR3 loop: CASSFLSGRVGNEQFF. The CDR3 nucleotides read TGTGCCAGCAGTTTCCTTAGCGGGAGGGTGGGAAATGAGCAGTTCTTC.

CDR3 DNA sequence: TGTGCCAGCAGCTTAGACCTAGCGGGGGCCTACGAGCAGTACTTC. It is translated as CASSLDLAGAYEQYF. The chain uses TRBV7-2 and TRBJ2-7; TRBD2 agrees at 10 bases. Looked up from germline, CDR1 is SGHTA and CDR2 is FQGNSA. This CDR3 is built from 15 residues. J lost 2 bases, V lost 1 base, and 2 bases had no gene match. The full variable domain, with the rest looked up from reference TRBV7-2 and TRBJ2-7, is GAGVSQSPSNKVTEKGKDVELRCDPISGHTALYWYRQSLGQGLEFLIYFQGNSAPDKSGLPSDRFSAERTGGSVSTLTIQRTQQEDSAVYLCASSLDLAGAYEQYFGPGTRLTVT.

The chain couples TRBV7-2 to TRBJ1-1, with D perhaps matching TRBD1 (5 bases). Trimming stripped 3 bases from V and 4 bases from J, with 9 bases between. This CDR3 region has 13 residues. Germline V gene sequence: CDR1 SGHTA, CDR2 FQGNSA. The CDR3 is CASSFRQGTEAFF. CDR3 sequence (DNA): TGTGCCAGCAGCTTTCGTCAGGGCACTGAAGCTTTCTTT.

CDR3: CASTETTGGNSPLHF. CDR3 in DNA: TGTGCCAGCACCGAGACGACAGGTGGGAATTCACCCCTCCACTTT. The J gene is TRBJ1-6, the V gene TRBV6-5, with TRBD1 as a possible D gene (6 bases). Per germline, CDR1 MNHEY and CDR2 SVGAGI. The V end was cut by 7 bases, the J end by 7 bases, with 17 bases between. The CDR3 loop spans 15 amino acids.

V and J are TRBV9 and TRBJ1-3; D not resolved. This CDR3 is 17 amino acids long. The ends were cut back, 2 bases at V and 0 bases at J, with 15 bases in the middle. In germline, CDR1 is SGDLS, CDR2 YYNGEE. The CDR3 coding sequence is TGTGCCAGCAGCGTCTCAGGCCACCTCCTCTCTGGAAACACCATATATTTT. This translates into CASSVSGHLLSGNTIYF.

V gene TRBV7-9 combines with J gene TRBJ1-6, with TRBD1 identical over 8 bases. The V gene's germline CDR1 is SEHNR and CDR2 FQNEAQ (reference sequence). With V trimmed by 4 bases and J by 9 bases, 5 bases remained unmatched. CDR3 length: 14 amino acids. The CDR3 loop reads CASSSPDRGSPLHF. The DNA for the CDR3 is TGTGCCAGCAGCTCCCCCGACAGGGGTTCACCCCTCCACTTT.

V is TRBV27 and J is TRBJ2-3; TRBD2 matches 11 bases. Germline trimming cut 2 bases from V and 6 bases from J; bases unmatched to any gene: 7. Germline values: CDR1 MNHEY, CDR2 SMNVEV (reference sequence). The CDR3 length is 16 residues. In DNA, the CDR3 is TGTGCCAGCAGTTTACTTTTAGCGGGAGGGTGGGATACGCAGTATTTT. Translation gives CASSLLLAGGWDTQYF.

The V and J genes are TRBV9 and TRBJ1-6, with TRBD1 matching 7 bases. The germline gives CDR1 SGDLS, CDR2 YYNGEE. The length of the CDR3 is 13 residues. With 3 bases clipped from V and 8 bases from J, the junction kept 2 bases outside the gene matches. The CDR3 sequence: CASSGGQDSPLHF. The CDR3 nucleotides read TGTGCCAGCAGCGGAGGACAGGATTCACCCCTCCACTTT.

V usage is TRBV18 and J usage is TRBJ1-2; 9 nucleotides match TRBD1. Germline CDR1 and CDR2: KGHSH and LQKENI. J lost 8 bases, V lost 3 bases, and 13 bases had no gene match. The CDR3 sequence is 16 residues long. CDR3 sequence (DNA): TGTGCCAGCTCACCCCCCTCGGGACAGGGTTACGAAGGCTACACCTTC. It codes for CASSPPSGQGYEGYTF.

The chain carries TRBV29-1 and TRBJ2-5, with 10 positions matching TRBD1. This CDR3 is 13 amino acids long. CDR1 is SQVTM and CDR2 is ANQGSEA in the germline V gene. V gave up 6 bases and J gave up 6 bases; unmatched junction bases: 7. DNA for the CDR3: TGCAGCGTGCTGGGGGGACAGGGGCAGACCCAGTACTTC. It codes for CSVLGGQGQTQYF.

The chain links TRBV4-3 to TRBJ2-5; D call uncertain. The CDR3 loop spans 16 amino acids. V shed 1 base and J shed 1 base, with 13 bases lying between them. CDR1 is LGHNA and CDR2 is YSLEER in the germline V gene. CDR3 residues: CASSQVPSSGQETQYF. CDR3 in DNA: TGCGCCAGCAGCCAAGTCCCTTCATCAGGCCAAGAGACCCAGTACTTC.

This chain joins TRBV7-9 and TRBJ1-2; perhaps TRBD1 as D (5 bases). Germline V lookup: CDR1 SEHNR, CDR2 FQNEAQ (reference sequence). Trimming shortened V by 5 bases and J by 3 bases, and 13 bases separated the two germline ends. The CDR3 is made up of 14 amino acids. The CDR3, as DNA: TGTGCCAGCAGCCCCGGGCGGGGGGACTATGGCTACACCTTC. Its protein product is CASSPGRGDYGYTF.

This chain connects TRBV4-2 to TRBJ1-6; possibly TRBD1 for D (5 bases). Germline V gives CDR1 LGHNA, CDR2 YNFKEQ. This CDR3 is built from 15 residues. Trimming cost V 4 bases and J 5 bases, with 12 bases left between them. The CDR3 reads CASSRLGQDNSPLHF. CDR3 sequence (DNA): TGTGCCAGCAGCCGCCTAGGACAAGATAATTCACCCCTCCACTTT.

This chain links TRBV5-1 with TRBJ1-3; maybe TRBD1 (6 bases). Germline assignment: CDR1 SGHRS and CDR2 YFSETQ. CDR3 length: 16 amino acids. The V gene lost 4 bases and the J gene lost 2 bases, with 16 bases spanning the gap. The CDR3: CASSLNPQGTGNTIYF. CDR3 DNA: TGCGCCAGCAGCCTTAACCCACAGGGAACTGGAAACACCATATATTTT. The full variable domain, completed using reference TRBV5-1 and TRBJ1-3, is KAGVTQTPRYLIKTRGQQVTLSCSPISGHRSVSWYQQTPGQGLQFLFEYFSETQRNKGNFPGRFSGRQFSNSRSEMNVSTLELGDSALYLCASSLNPQGTGNTIYFGEGSWLTVV.

This clone has only a few counts. This sequence joins TRBV20-1 and TRBJ1-5, with a weak D call TRBD1 (5 bases). This CDR3 is 13 amino acids long. CDR1 is DFQATT and CDR2 is SNEGSKA in the germline V gene (reference sequence). V was cut by 3 bases and J by 4 bases, with 10 bases left in between. The CDR3 sequence: CSASAGVNQPQHF. The CDR3 bases are TGCAGTGCTAGTGCGGGGGTAAATCAGCCCCAGCATTTT.

The rearrangement joins TRBV28 to TRBJ1-5; 7 nucleotides match TRBD1. The CDR3 length is 15 residues. The V segment lost 2 bases and the J segment 3 bases; nucleotides outside the gene matches: 4. CDR1 MDHEN and CDR2 SYDVKM come from the germline V gene. The CDR3, as DNA: TGTGCCAGCAGTTTACCGGACAGGTACAATCAGCCCCAGCATTTT. Translation gives CASSLPDRYNQPQHF.

The chain uses TRBV9 and TRBJ1-3; D not resolved. Germline V lookup: CDR1 SGDLS, CDR2 YYNGEE. This CDR3 region has 15 residues. V was shortened by 0 bases and J by 0 bases, with 7 bases between the two germline ends. CDR3 DNA: TGTGCCAGCAGCGTAGATTCCCACTCTGGAAACACCATATATTTT. Translation gives CASSVDSHSGNTIYF.

The chain combines TRBV7-9 with TRBJ2-2; D gene unclear. Trimming shortened V by 5 bases and J by 3 bases, and 13 bases separated the two germline ends. The length of the CDR3 is 15 residues. The germline gives CDR1 SEHNR, CDR2 FQNEAQ (reference sequence). CDR3 nucleotides: TGTGCCAGCAGCCCTAATGTGAAGCACACCGGGGAGCTGTTTTTT. Its translation: CASSPNVKHTGELFF.

The gene calls are TRBV19 and TRBJ2-2; D is unclear. Germline V CDR1 and CDR2: LNHDA, SQIVND (reference sequence). V was clipped by 1 base and J by 2 bases, with 5 bases between them. The CDR3 totals 14 residues. CDR3 DNA: TGTGCCAGTAGTATAGGCGGCAACACCGGGGAGCTGTTTTTT. Translation: CASSIGGNTGELFF. The whole variable domain, filled in from reference TRBV19 and TRBJ2-2, reads DGGITQSPKYLFRKEGQNVTLSCEQNLNHDAMYWYRQDPGQGLRLIYYSQIVNDFQKGDIAEGYSVSREKKESFPLTVTSAQKNPTAFYLCASSIGGNTGELFFGEGSRLTVL.

The V and J genes are TRBV19 and TRBJ1-1, with 11 bases matching TRBD1. Germline CDR1 is LNHDA and CDR2 is SQIVND (reference sequence). The CDR3 runs to 17 residues. J was trimmed by 4 bases and V by 6 bases; bases with no gene match: 13. CDR3 in amino acids: CASSQLPSGTGGTEAFF. CDR3 DNA: TGTGCCAGTAGCCAGCTACCATCGGGGACAGGGGGCACTGAAGCTTTCTTT.

The chain is built from TRBV6-2 or TRBV6-3 and TRBJ1-3; perhaps TRBD1 as D (6 bases). The CDR3 contains 19 residues. CDR1 is MNHEY and CDR2 is SVGEGT in the germline V gene. V lost 0 bases to trimming and J lost 0 bases, with 18 bases between them. The CDR3 DNA reads as TGTGCCAGCAGTTACTCGAGGCAGGGGAAGACGCCCTCTGGAAACACCATATATTTT. It encodes CASSYSRQGKTPSGNTIYF.

The V gene is TRBV7-2, the J gene TRBJ2-7; tentative D call: TRBD2 (5 bases). Per the germline V gene, CDR1 is SGHTA and CDR2 is FQGNSA. The CDR3 has 15 amino acids. V lost 1 base, J lost 4 bases, and 14 bases lay in between. The chain's CDR3 is CASSLGGRRTYEQYF. As DNA, the CDR3 is TGTGCCAGCAGCTTAGGCGGGCGGAGAACGTACGAGCAGTACTTC.